This TCR beta chain was sequenced for a study of shared clonotypes between healthy human individuals. General study results and limits: Rarefaction analysis demonstrated incomplete sorted-subset sequencing notwithstanding large depth.

Naive CD4+ cells were CD45RA-selected; the remaining cells were memory. As to this clone: The antigen is undetermined.

Sorted subsets were amplified in replicate PCRs using around 220 ng DNA, around 30,000 T cell genomes. The assay was immunoSEQ multiplex PCR, and TCRdb's table has in-frame clones only and misses some. The repertoire holds 2,500,000 or so clones, with more than 90% as singletons. The V gene lost 4 bases and the J gene lost 7 bases, with 29 bases spanning the gap. Germline CDR1 is SGHRS and CDR2 is YFSETQ. CDR3 size: 18 residues. What was sequenced was naive CD4+ T cells sorted from blood. The subset: CD45RA+ positively selected. This chain links TRBV5-1 with TRBJ1-2; tentative D call: TRBD1 (6 bases). This receptor was taken from a man aged 18 to 29 in good health. CDR3 nucleotide sequence: TGCGCCAGCAGCCTCGACCGGGCAGGGGCCGCAGGGAACCCTGGCTACACCTTC. Translation gives CASSLDRAGAAGNPGYTF. The full variable domain, completed using reference TRBV5-1 and TRBJ1-2, is KAGVTQTPRYLIKTRGQQVTLSCSPISGHRSVSWYQQTPGQGLQFLFEYFSETQRNKGNFPGRFSGRQFSNSRSEMNVSTLELGDSALYLCASSLDRAGAAGNPGYTFGSGTRLTVV.